This T cell receptor (beta chain) comes out of a study of cytomegalovirus exposure and HLA in healthy donors. Broader study findings: A later examination showed that TCR association rates differed by HLA locus, with DRB1 most and HLA-C fewest. Excluded were some V segments that proved indistinguishable, including TRBV6-2 and TRBV6-3. In terms of immune exposure information, only CMV serostatus was available. Evidence from a later analysis indicated that most CMV-associated TCR beta chains looked HLA-restricted.

V lost 2 bases, J lost 7 bases, and 8 bases stayed unmatched. Germline CDR1 reads SGHRS; CDR2 reads YFSETQ. The CDR3 has 15 amino acids. A single count supports this clone. As yet, its antigen is unknown. The PCR was carried out with 60 Vbeta primers and 13 Jbeta primers. The data were produced by immunoSEQ multiplex PCR, yet TCRdb's version contains in-frame clones alone and is incomplete. The table has about 140,000 clones, around 80% seen once; the top ten hold about 3.2%. Material for sequencing was PBMCs. The chain employs TRBV5-1 and TRBJ1-5, with TRBD1 matching 8 bases. The sequence derives from a man between 18 and 29 years old in good health and CMV-seropositive. The chain's CDR3 is CASSLWTGSGQPQHF. The DNA for the CDR3 is TGCGCCAGCAGCTTATGGACAGGGTCCGGCCAGCCCCAGCATTTT.